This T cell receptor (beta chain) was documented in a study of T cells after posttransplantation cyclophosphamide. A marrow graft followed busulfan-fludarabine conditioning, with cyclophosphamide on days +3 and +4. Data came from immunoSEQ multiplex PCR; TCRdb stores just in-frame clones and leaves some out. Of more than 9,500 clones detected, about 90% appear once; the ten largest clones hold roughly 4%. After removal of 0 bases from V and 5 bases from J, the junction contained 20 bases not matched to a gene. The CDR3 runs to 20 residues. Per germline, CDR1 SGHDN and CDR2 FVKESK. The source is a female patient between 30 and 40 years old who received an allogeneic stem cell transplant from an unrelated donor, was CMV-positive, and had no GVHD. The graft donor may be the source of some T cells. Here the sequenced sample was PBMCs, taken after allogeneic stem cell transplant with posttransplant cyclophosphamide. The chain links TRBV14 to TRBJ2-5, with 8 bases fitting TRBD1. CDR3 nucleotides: TGTGCCAGCAGCCAAGAAGAGGGAAGGACAGGGAGGATCCGGCGGGAGACCCAGTACTTC. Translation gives CASSQEEGRTGRIRRETQYF.